Many counts were recorded for the clone carrying this T cell receptor (beta chain). Its antigen remains unidentified. The entry originates in a study of T-cell reconstitution after alpha-beta-depleted transplantation in children. Study observations and caveats: When one year had passed after transplant, most T-cell counts and diversity came from newly produced T cells. Several hundred graft clones that had expanded were reportedly the source of alpha-beta T cells about two months after transplant. Elevated TCRbeta diversity at day 60 was traced, in some patients, to surviving recipient T cells and thymic progenitors.

V gave up 3 bases and J gave up 6 bases; unmatched junction bases: 5. Germline CDR1 SQVTM, CDR2 ANQGSEA. CDR3 length: 14 residues. A library of TCRbeta sequences, prepared with unique molecular identifiers, was generated. TCRdb re-called the PCR reads through MiXCR, storing one row per CDR3 protein. The sample has 25,000 to 30,000 distinct CDR3 sequences; over 5% are singletons. The chain has TRBV29-1 and TRBJ2-3, with 11 bases identical to TRBD1. The sequences come from PBMCs, mostly from graft donor cells, collected 180 days after TCRalphabeta/CD19-depleted stem cell transplant. The source of this sequence is a male patient aged 5 to 17 who had a stem cell transplant for acute myeloid leukemia, so the T cells may come from the graft donor. The CDR3 protein is CSVDRTGGRDTQYF. The CDR3 DNA is TGCAGCGTTGATCGGACAGGGGGCAGGGATACGCAGTATTTT.